This TCR beta chain is drawn from a study of identical twins. Study-wide findings and caveats: Interpretation of the results relied on cross-sectional statistical analysis and not on following the same donors. Alpha sequences that were out-of-frame and twin-shared showed an excess of low generation probability. Reduced insertions were recorded for abundant cord blood beta clonotypes, with no such pattern in memory repertoires.

Template switching added a universal primer site; cDNA carried unique molecular identifiers. TCRdb reprocessed the 5' RACE reads with MiXCR, giving one entry per CDR3 protein. The sample has around 280,000 distinct CDR3 sequences; about 8.3% are singletons. The V and J ends lost 7 bases and 8 bases respectively, with 23 bases between them. The CDR3 length is 16 residues. This clonotype was recorded many times. Its specificity is not known. In addition, the sample was reused for a study of yellow fever vaccine responses in identical twins.

Sequencing was performed on memory (CD45RO+) T cells sorted from blood. This chain uses TRBV12-3 or TRBV12-4 with TRBJ2-2; tentatively, D is TRBD1 (6 bases). This TCR was recovered from a young woman in good health. CDR3 DNA sequence: TGTGCCAGCACCCACGCCGGGACACCGAGCACGGGGGAGCTGTTTTTT. Amino acid sequence: CASTHAGTPSTGELFF.